The 2 T cell receptor beta chains below come from one sample, sequenced in a study of cytomegalovirus exposure and HLA in healthy donors (dated by TCRdb to 2017 to 2019). Receptors were amplified or captured by the immunoSEQ multiplex PCR assay. The multiplex PCR relied on a mix of 60 forward primers for TCR Vbeta segments and 13 reverse primers for TCR Jbeta segments. Imported from immuneACCESS, the table was reduced by TCRdb to in-frame sequences with V and J called. These copies leave out some clones; in studies compared against another copy, an unresolved V gene accounts for under half, and the cause of the remainder is not known. This sample's records show roughly 100,000 clones. Roughly 15% of the sample comes from the top ten. Input material: PBMCs. The receptors here all came from a man aged 50 or older in good health and CMV-seropositive.

The chain links TRBV6-5 to TRBJ1-5; D possibly corresponds to TRBD1 (5 bases). CDR1 and CDR2 from the germline V gene are MNHEY and SVGAGI. The germline V and J ends were trimmed by 0 bases and 2 bases, with 5 bases remaining between them. The CDR3 runs to 14 residues. CDR3 nucleotide sequence: TGTGCCAGCAGTTACTCACAGGGCAATCAGCCCCAGCATTTT. It yields the protein CASSYSQGNQPQHF.

This chain uses TRBV4-2 with TRBJ2-1; 7 bases map to TRBD2. Germline trimming cut 4 bases from V and 0 bases from J; bases unmatched to any gene: 9. From germline, CDR1 is LGHNA and CDR2 YNFKEQ. The CDR3 totals 17 residues. The CDR3 loop is CASSLAGLQASYNEQFF. As DNA, the CDR3 is TGTGCCAGCAGCCTAGCGGGCTTACAGGCCTCCTACAATGAGCAGTTCTTC.